These T cell receptor beta chains were read from a single sample in a study of cytomegalovirus exposure and HLA in healthy donors. TCRdb's table, derived via immunoSEQ multiplex PCR, lists solely in-frame clones and lacks some. Among roughly 92,000 clones listed, approximately 81% were seen once. The specimen sequenced was PBMCs. The receptors were gathered from a woman aged 70-85 years in good health and CMV-seropositive. CDR3s include the opening cysteine and the closing phenylalanine or tryptophan. Fields, in order: clone size, J gene, V gene, D gene, CDR3 protein, CDR3 DNA. The D gene is left open where the match is weak. The size of a clone is reported for some rows only, either as once, few or many, or as a class for expanded clones.

abundance: once
j_gene: TRBJ2-3
v_gene: TRBV7-2
d_gene: TRBD2
CDR3aa: CASSLVREGKNTQYF
CDR3nt: TGTGCCAGCAGCTTGGTGCGGGAGGGCAAAAATACGCAGTATTTT

abundance: NA
j_gene: TRBJ2-1
v_gene: TRBV6-5
d_gene: NA
CDR3aa: CASSLEGPEGEQFF
CDR3nt: TGTGCCAGCAGTTTGGAGGGTCCGGAGGGGGAGCAGTTCTTC

abundance: NA
j_gene: TRBJ2-7
v_gene: TRBV7-7
d_gene: TRBD1
CDR3aa: CASSSGQAIRSLYF
CDR3nt: TGTGCTAGCAGCTCAGGACAGGCTATTCGCTCCTTGTACTTC

abundance: once
j_gene: TRBJ2-1
v_gene: TRBV7-2
d_gene: TRBD2
CDR3aa: CASSLMMTSGANEQFF
CDR3nt: TGTGCCAGCAGCTTAATGATGACTAGCGGGGCTAATGAGCAGTTCTTC

abundance: few
j_gene: TRBJ2-3
v_gene: TRBV4-3
d_gene: TRBD2
CDR3aa: CASSPRGLAGVPDTQYF
CDR3nt: TGCGCCAGCAGCCCGCGGGGACTAGCGGGAGTCCCAGATACGCAGTATTTT

abundance: many
j_gene: TRBJ1-5
v_gene: TRBV5-5
d_gene: TRBD1
CDR3aa: CASSLGGQGPQHF
CDR3nt: TGTGCCAGCAGCTTAGGGGGACAGGGGCCCCAGCATTTT

abundance: NA
j_gene: TRBJ1-2
v_gene: TRBV28
d_gene: NA
CDR3aa: CASSFRNYGYTF
CDR3nt: TGTGCCAGCAGTTTCCGGAACTATGGCTACACCTTC

abundance: NA
j_gene: TRBJ2-5
v_gene: TRBV18
d_gene: TRBD2
CDR3aa: CASSQTSGGTLAETQYF
CDR3nt: TGTGCCAGCTCACAGACTAGCGGGGGGACCCTGGCCGAGACCCAGTACTTC

abundance: NA
j_gene: TRBJ2-2
v_gene: TRBV7-9
d_gene: NA
CDR3aa: CASSLAVLPTGELFF
CDR3nt: TGTGCCAGCAGCTTAGCAGTACTCCCCACCGGGGAGCTGTTTTTT

abundance: once
j_gene: TRBJ2-6
v_gene: TRBV15
d_gene: NA
CDR3aa: CATSRDLGAGANVLTF
CDR3nt: TGTGCCACCAGCAGAGATTTAGGGGCTGGGGCCAACGTCCTGACTTTC

abundance: NA
j_gene: TRBJ2-2
v_gene: TRBV5-1
d_gene: TRBD2
CDR3aa: CASSQVAGGLPGELFF
CDR3nt: TGCGCCAGCAGCCAGGTAGCGGGAGGGCTCCCCGGGGAGCTGTTTTTT

abundance: few
j_gene: TRBJ1-5
v_gene: TRBV6-7
d_gene: NA
CDR3aa: CASSSGGIGPQYNQPQHF
CDR3nt: TGTGCCAGCAGTTCCGGGGGGATAGGACCCCAATACAATCAGCCCCAGCATTTT

abundance: NA
j_gene: TRBJ2-2
v_gene: TRBV7-2
d_gene: NA
CDR3aa: CASSATNTGELFF
CDR3nt: TGTGCCAGCAGCGCGACGAACACCGGGGAGCTGTTTTTT

abundance: NA
j_gene: TRBJ2-7
v_gene: TRBV5-6
d_gene: NA
CDR3aa: CASSLVLDSYEQYF
CDR3nt: TGTGCCAGCAGCTTGGTACTAGATTCCTACGAGCAGTACTTC

abundance: NA
j_gene: TRBJ2-7
v_gene: TRBV9
d_gene: NA
CDR3aa: CARRGGKPYEQYF
CDR3nt: TGTGCCCGCCGGGGCGGGAAACCCTACGAGCAGTACTTC

abundance: NA
j_gene: TRBJ2-7
v_gene: TRBV28
d_gene: TRBD1
CDR3aa: CASSTGGASSYEQYF
CDR3nt: TGTGCCAGCAGCACAGGGGGCGCGAGCTCCTACGAGCAGTACTTC

abundance: NA
j_gene: TRBJ1-1
v_gene: TRBV5-1
d_gene: NA
CDR3aa: CASSLEPLRTEAFF
CDR3nt: TGCGCCAGCAGCTTGGAACCTTTGAGGACTGAAGCTTTCTTT

abundance: NA
j_gene: TRBJ2-5
v_gene: TRBV7-8
d_gene: TRBD1
CDR3aa: CASSPLGGRQETQYF
CDR3nt: TGTGCCAGCAGCCCCTTAGGGGGCCGCCAAGAGACCCAGTACTTC

abundance: NA
j_gene: TRBJ2-2
v_gene: TRBV11-3
d_gene: TRBD1
CDR3aa: CASSSGGRNTGELFF
CDR3nt: TGTGCCAGCAGCTCAGGGGGAAGGAACACCGGGGAGCTGTTTTTT

abundance: NA
j_gene: TRBJ2-1
v_gene: TRBV10-1
d_gene: TRBD1
CDR3aa: CASSESAGGDEQFF
CDR3nt: TGCGCCAGCAGTGAGTCGGCAGGGGGCGATGAGCAGTTCTTC

abundance: NA
j_gene: TRBJ1-2
v_gene: TRBV6-5
d_gene: NA
CDR3aa: CASSRQQDNYGYTF
CDR3nt: TGTGCCAGCAGCCGACAACAGGATAACTATGGCTACACCTTC

abundance: NA
j_gene: TRBJ1-4
v_gene: TRBV2
d_gene: NA
CDR3aa: CASSELRGEKLFF
CDR3nt: TGTGCCAGCAGTGAACTACGGGGAGAAAAACTGTTTTTT

abundance: NA
j_gene: TRBJ1-1
v_gene: TRBV2
d_gene: NA
CDR3aa: CASSEAGTRGTNTEAFF
CDR3nt: TGTGCCAGCAGTGAAGCCGGGACAAGGGGAACGAACACTGAAGCTTTCTTT

abundance: NA
j_gene: TRBJ2-3
v_gene: TRBV7-3
d_gene: NA
CDR3aa: CASSPPLVNTQYF
CDR3nt: TGTGCCAGCAGCCCCCCACTAGTCAATACGCAGTATTTT

abundance: few
j_gene: TRBJ2-5
v_gene: TRBV9
d_gene: NA
CDR3aa: CASSVDGWGWTEGEQYF
CDR3nt: TGTGCCAGCAGCGTAGATGGCTGGGGGTGGACGGAGGGAGAGCAGTACTTC